One and the same sample provided the 11 T cell receptor beta chains below, sequenced in a study of T cells in localized non-small cell lung cancer. The protocol was immunoSEQ multiplex PCR, while the TCRdb copy is restricted to in-frame clones and leaves out a portion. Of fewer than 40,000 clones detected, just over 85% appear once; the ten largest clones hold 4% to 4.5%. The material was peripheral blood, obtained before any cancer treatment. The receptors stem from a male donor at least 60 years old with stage III lung adenocarcinoma.

This chain links TRBV7-7 with TRBJ2-1; weak D call: TRBD1 (6 bases). With 1 base removed from V and 10 bases from J, the gap between germline ends came to 17 bases. The V gene's germline CDR1 is SSHAT and CDR2 FNYEAQ (reference sequence). There are 15 residues in the CDR3. The CDR3 sequence is CASSLEGSLGGEQFF. The DNA for the CDR3 is TGTGCCAGCAGCTTAGAGGGGTCCCTAGGGGGAGAGCAGTTCTTC.

CDR3 bases: TGTGCCAGCAGGCAGGTCGGCAATGAGCAGTTCTTC. This encodes CASRQVGNEQFF. This chain joins TRBV28 and TRBJ2-1; D not certain. CDR1 is MDHEN and CDR2 is SYDVKM in the germline V gene. The ends were cut back, 6 bases at V and 6 bases at J, with 9 bases in the middle. CDR3 length: 12 residues.

This clone appeared a single time. This chain connects TRBV7-9 to TRBJ2-7; 7 bases map to TRBD2. Germline V gene sequence: CDR1 SEHNR, CDR2 FQNEAQ (reference sequence). The CDR3 consists of 15 residues. Trimming took 4 bases from V and 0 from J; bases not matched to a gene: 6. Here the CDR3 reads CASSSLTGGSYEQYF. The CDR3, as DNA: TGTGCCAGCAGCTCCCTAACGGGGGGCTCCTACGAGCAGTACTTC.

This CDR3 is CASSLEQGAMAAGYTF. The CDR3 DNA sequence: TGCGCCAGCAGCTTGGAACAGGGGGCTATGGCGGCCGGCTACACCTTC. V gene TRBV5-1 combines with J gene TRBJ1-2; TRBD1 matches 9 bases. The CDR3 is 16 amino acids. CDR1 SGHRS and CDR2 YFSETQ come from the germline V gene. V was clipped by 0 bases and J by 8 bases; unmatched bases: 11.

The chain combines TRBV2 with TRBJ1-2; 10 bases match TRBD1. Germline V lookup: CDR1 SNHLY, CDR2 FYNNEI. The V and J ends lost 8 bases and 0 bases, in that order; junction bases with no gene match: 6. The CDR3 contains 15 residues. Here the CDR3 DNA reads TGTGCCAGCGCGGGACAGGGGACAACTAACTATGGCTACACCTTC. Protein sequence: CASAGQGTTNYGYTF. Together with reference TRBV2 and TRBJ1-2, the CDR3 gives the full variable domain: EPEVTQTPSHQVTQMGQEVILRCVPISNHLYFYWYRQILGQKVEFLVSFYNNEISEKSEIFDDQFSVERPDGSNFTLKIRSTKLEDSAMYFCASAGQGTTNYGYTFGSGTRLTVV.

The genes are TRBV6-6 and TRBJ1-3; no clear D. The germline CDR1 and CDR2 sequences are MNHNY and SVGAGI (reference sequence). V dropped 6 bases and J dropped 2 bases, with 11 bases sitting between them. CDR3 length: 14 amino acids. CDR3 sequence (DNA): TGTGCCAGCAGGCCCCGGACTGCTGGAAACACCATATATTTT. It yields the protein CASRPRTAGNTIYF.

The rearrangement links TRBV25-1 to TRBJ1-1, with D possibly being TRBD1 (5 bases). The CDR3 length is 12 residues. Germline CDR1 and CDR2: MGHDK and SYGVNS. V was clipped by 6 bases and J by 4 bases, with 9 bases between them. This CDR3 reads CASREGITEAFF. The CDR3 DNA sequence: TGTGCCAGCAGGGAGGGGATCACTGAAGCTTTCTTT.

The chain employs TRBV5-8 and TRBJ1-2, with 7 bases lining up with TRBD1. With 4 bases clipped from V and 4 bases from J, the junction kept 10 bases outside the gene matches. CDR3 length: 15 residues. Germline-derived CDR1 and CDR2 are SGHTS and YDEGEE. CDR3 coding DNA: TGTGCCAGCAGCACCCGGGACAGAGTACTCTATGGCTACACCTTC. It encodes CASSTRDRVLYGYTF.

The rearrangement uses TRBV18 and TRBJ1-4, with TRBD1 matching over 8 bases. V lost 5 bases and J lost 10; bases outside the gene matches: 9. The CDR3 contains 14 residues. Looked up from germline, CDR1 is KGHSH and CDR2 is LQKENI. CDR3 sequence (DNA): TGTGCCAGCTCATATGCTGACAGGGGAGGAAAACTGTTTTTT. This sequence encodes CASSYADRGGKLFF.

CDR3 loop: CASSYSLRDPGYTF. CDR3 nucleotide sequence: TGTGCCAGCAGTTACTCCCTGAGGGACCCTGGCTACACCTTC. This chain joins TRBV6-5 and TRBJ1-2; D may be TRBD1 (5 bases). CDR1 and CDR2 (germline): MNHEY, SVGAGI. This CDR3 is 14 amino acids long. V was shortened by 0 bases and J by 7 bases, with 12 bases between the two germline ends.

The chain combines TRBV28 with TRBJ1-2; D is undetermined. CDR3 length: 16 amino acids. The ends were cut back, 3 bases at V and 1 base at J, with 15 bases in the middle. Germline CDR1 and CDR2: MDHEN and SYDVKM. The CDR3 DNA reads as TGTGCCAGCAGTTTCAGGCGCAAGGTCATTAACTATGGCTACACCTTC. Translation gives CASSFRRKVINYGYTF.